This entry lists 15 T cell receptor beta chains sequenced from one sample in a study of blood T cell repertoires in COVID-19. Some clones are missing from TCRdb's copy, which holds only in-frame ones; the method was immunoSEQ multiplex PCR. In the table there are about 260,000 clones, 86% of which are singletons. Sample: peripheral blood. The receptors shown here come from a man aged 30 to 39 with active or convalescent COVID-19.

This clone turned up a few times. CDR3 DNA: TGTGCCAGTAGTTCCAGGGGGCAGTCCGTAGTAGGAGATACGCAGTATTTT. It yields the protein CASSSRGQSVVGDTQYF. The chain couples TRBV19 to TRBJ2-3; 8 nucleotides agree with TRBD1. The CDR3 length is 17 residues. Per germline, CDR1 LNHDA and CDR2 SQIVND (reference sequence). The J segment lost 5 bases and the V segment lost 5 bases, leaving 15 bases of the junction unmatched.

This clone was recorded once. This chain connects TRBV2 to TRBJ2-7; 9 nucleotides align to TRBD1. The germline gives CDR1 SNHLY, CDR2 FYNNEI. Trimming removed 3 bases from V and 0 bases from J; junction bases left unmatched: 6. The CDR3 sequence is 16 residues long. The chain's CDR3 is CASSDPGQGSSYEQYF. In DNA form, the CDR3 reads TGTGCCAGCAGTGACCCTGGACAGGGGAGCTCCTACGAGCAGTACTTC.

The V call is TRBV11-2, the J call TRBJ1-4; no firm D call. Germline V CDR1 and CDR2: SGHAT, FQNNGV. V was pared by 1 base and J by 5 bases, with 11 bases between. This CDR3 has 15 residues. CDR3 sequence reads: CASSLVPGLNEKLFF. The CDR3 DNA reads as TGTGCCAGCAGCTTAGTACCAGGACTAAATGAAAAACTGTTTTTT. Filled out from reference TRBV11-2 and TRBJ1-4, the complete variable domain reads EAGVAQSPRYKIIEKRQSVAFWCNPISGHATLYWYQQILGQGPKLLIQFQNNGVVDDSQLPKDRFSAERLKGVDSTLKIQPAKLEDSAVYLCASSLVPGLNEKLFFGSGTQLSVL.

The gene calls are TRBV13 and TRBJ2-2, with D perhaps TRBD2 (7 bases). CDR3 length: 19 residues. The germline CDR1 and CDR2 sequences are PRHDT and FYEKMQ (reference sequence). V was cut by 1 base and J by 5 bases, with 23 bases left in between. The CDR3 here is CASSLVQDPGGPRTGELFF. The CDR3 region has the DNA TGTGCCAGCAGCTTAGTTCAGGATCCGGGGGGCCCTCGGACCGGGGAGCTGTTTTTT. Together with reference TRBV13 and TRBJ2-2, the CDR3 gives the full variable domain: AAGVIQSPRHLIKEKRETATLKCYPIPRHDTVYWYQQGPGQDPQFLISFYEKMQSDKGSIPDRFSAQQFSDYHSELNMSSLELGDSALYFCASSLVQDPGGPRTGELFFGEGSRLTVL.

V and J are TRBV4-3 and TRBJ1-2, with D possibly TRBD1 on 5 matching bases. This CDR3 comprises 15 residues. CDR1 is LGHNA and CDR2 is YSLEER in the germline V gene. The V end was cut by 0 bases, the J end by 4 bases, with 12 bases between. CDR3 residues: CASSQDYGGPYGYTF. For the CDR3, the DNA is TGCGCCAGCAGCCAAGATTACGGGGGACCCTATGGCTACACCTTC.

The chain employs TRBV29-1 and TRBJ1-1; D not resolved. V was cut by 3 bases and J by 0 bases, with 8 bases left in between. CDR3 length equals 13 residues. Germline V gene sequence: CDR1 SQVTM, CDR2 ANQGSEA. CDR3 in amino acids: CSVEAVLNTEAFF. CDR3 in DNA: TGCAGCGTTGAGGCTGTACTGAACACTGAAGCTTTCTTT.

This rearrangement joins TRBV9 to TRBJ2-1; TRBD1 agrees at 7 bases. V shed 4 bases and J 6 bases; nucleotides not matched to a gene: 13. Germline V lookup: CDR1 SGDLS, CDR2 YYNGEE. This CDR3 contains 16 residues. DNA of the CDR3: TGTGCCAGCAGCCCCCACGGGACAGTATCATCCAATGAGCAGTTCTTC. Amino acid sequence: CASSPHGTVSSNEQFF.

The CDR3 reads CASSDRGQVEGTEAFF. The CDR3 DNA reads as TGTGCCAGCAGTGATCGGGGACAGGTGGAAGGCACTGAAGCTTTCTTT. The chain couples TRBV6-1 to TRBJ1-1; TRBD1 agrees at 8 bases. The germline V gene has CDR1 MNHNS and CDR2 SASEGT. This CDR3 comprises 16 residues. V lost 3 bases, J lost 4 bases, and 10 bases stayed unmatched.

This chain joins TRBV3-1 (or the pseudogene TRBV3-2) and TRBJ2-1; unclear D gene. CDR3 length: 11 residues. CDR1 is LGHDT and CDR2 is YNNKEL in the germline V gene (reference sequence). The ends were cut back, 5 bases at V and 8 bases at J, with 7 bases in the middle. The CDR3 coding sequence is TGTGCCAGCAGCGTAAGCGATGAGCAGTTCTTC. Translated, it gives CASSVSDEQFF.

The chain recombines TRBV6-1 with TRBJ1-1; 8 positions match TRBD1. Germline V lookup: CDR1 MNHNS, CDR2 SASEGT. V lost 10 bases to trimming and J lost 6 bases; unmatched junction nucleotides: 7. The CDR3 is made up of 12 amino acids. CDR3 residues: CATSLTGAEAFF. In nucleotides, the CDR3 is TGTGCCACCTCCCTGACAGGGGCTGAAGCTTTCTTT.

J is TRBJ2-5 and V is TRBV7-7, with 7 nucleotides matching TRBD1. CDR1 and CDR2 from the germline V gene are SSHAT and FNYEAQ (reference sequence). The CDR3 spans 15 residues. V was pared by 3 bases and J by 2 bases, with 6 bases of the junction left unmatched. CDR3 loop: CASSFGTGVQETQYF. CDR3 in DNA: TGTGCCAGCAGCTTTGGTACAGGGGTACAAGAGACCCAGTACTTC.

The CDR3 region is CASSYSATSGGEYNEQFF. CDR3 DNA sequence: TGTGCCAGCAGTTACTCTGCAACTAGCGGGGGAGAATACAATGAGCAGTTCTTC. The chain combines TRBV6-2 or TRBV6-3 with TRBJ2-1; TRBD2 aligns across 11 bases. With V trimmed by 0 bases and J by 4 bases, 8 bases remained unmatched. This CDR3 spans 18 amino acids. CDR1 and CDR2 (germline): MNHEY, SVGEGT.

The chain has TRBV7-9 and TRBJ1-1, with no clear D. CDR1 SEHNR and CDR2 FQNEAQ come from the germline V gene (reference sequence). The CDR3 totals 13 residues. V was pared by 1 base and J by 10 bases, with 13 bases between. This chain's CDR3 is CASSLVLIPAAFF. CDR3 sequence (DNA): TGTGCCAGCAGCTTAGTTCTAATTCCCGCAGCTTTCTTT.

This sequence joins TRBV19 and TRBJ1-1; 8 nucleotides match TRBD1. Germline CDR1 is LNHDA and CDR2 is SQIVND (reference sequence). The CDR3 runs to 16 residues. Losses at the gene ends were 6 bases for V and 1 base for J; bases not matched to a gene: 10. CDR3 bases: TGTGCCAGTAGGGTTGGACAGGGCGCAAAGAACACTGAAGCTTTCTTT. Its translation: CASRVGQGAKNTEAFF.

The CDR3 region is CASSQGGTSGGRTTQYF. CDR3 bases: TGTGCCAGCAGCCAAGGTGGGACTAGCGGGGGGCGGACTACGCAGTATTTT. V gene TRBV7-8 combines with J gene TRBJ2-3, with 15 positions matching TRBD2. Germline CDR1 is SGHVS and CDR2 is FQNEAQ. The CDR3 has 17 residues. V was pared by 5 bases and J by 8 bases, with 11 bases of the junction left unmatched.